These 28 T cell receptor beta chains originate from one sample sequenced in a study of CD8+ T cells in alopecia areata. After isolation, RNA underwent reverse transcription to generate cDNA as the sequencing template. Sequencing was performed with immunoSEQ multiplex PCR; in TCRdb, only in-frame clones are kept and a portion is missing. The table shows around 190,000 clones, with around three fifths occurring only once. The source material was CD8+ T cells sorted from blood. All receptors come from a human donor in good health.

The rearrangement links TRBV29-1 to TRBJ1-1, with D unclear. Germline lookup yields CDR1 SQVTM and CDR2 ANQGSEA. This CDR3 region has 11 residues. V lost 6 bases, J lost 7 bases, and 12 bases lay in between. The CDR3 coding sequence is TGCAGCGTATTATGGGGAGGTGAAGCTTTCTTT. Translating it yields CSVLWGGEAFF. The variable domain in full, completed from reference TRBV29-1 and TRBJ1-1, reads SAVISQKPSRDICQRGTSLTIQCQVDSQVTMMFWYRQQPGQSLTLIATANQGSEATYESGFVIDKFPISRPNLTFSTLTVSNMSPEDSSIYLCSVLWGGEAFFGQGTRLTVV.

The CDR3: CASSLSGRLGTDTQYF. CDR3 coding DNA: TGTGCCAGCAGTCTGAGCGGGCGCCTCGGCACAGATACGCAGTATTTT. This sequence joins TRBV25-1 and TRBJ2-3; possible D gene TRBD2, 6 bases. The CDR3 contains 16 residues. Germline lookup yields CDR1 MGHDK and CDR2 SYGVNS. Trimming removed 5 bases from V and 1 base from J, with 16 bases in between.

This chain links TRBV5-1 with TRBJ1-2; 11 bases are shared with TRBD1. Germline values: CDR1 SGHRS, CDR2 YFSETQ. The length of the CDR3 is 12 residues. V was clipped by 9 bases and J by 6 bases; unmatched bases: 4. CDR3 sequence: CATGTGGNGYTF. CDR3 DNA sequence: TGCGCCACCGGGACAGGGGGTAATGGCTACACCTTC.

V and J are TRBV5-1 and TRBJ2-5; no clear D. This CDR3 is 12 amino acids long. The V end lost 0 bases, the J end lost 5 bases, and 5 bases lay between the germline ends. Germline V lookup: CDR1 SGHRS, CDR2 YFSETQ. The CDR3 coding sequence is TGCGCCAGCAGCTTGGATTGGGAGACCCAGTACTTC. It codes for CASSLDWETQYF. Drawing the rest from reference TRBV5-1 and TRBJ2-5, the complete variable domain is KAGVTQTPRYLIKTRGQQVTLSCSPISGHRSVSWYQQTPGQGLQFLFEYFSETQRNKGNFPGRFSGRQFSNSRSEMNVSTLELGDSALYLCASSLDWETQYFGPGTRLLVL.

The CDR3 DNA is TGTGCCAGCAGCTTACCTCCGGACATTTTTGGGTTAGAGACCCAGTACTTC. This sequence encodes CASSLPPDIFGLETQYF. This chain joins TRBV7-8 and TRBJ2-5; tentative D call: TRBD1 (5 bases). Trimming removed 2 bases at V and 4 bases at J, with 20 bases between. Looked up from germline, CDR1 is SGHVS and CDR2 is FQNEAQ. This CDR3 contains 17 residues.

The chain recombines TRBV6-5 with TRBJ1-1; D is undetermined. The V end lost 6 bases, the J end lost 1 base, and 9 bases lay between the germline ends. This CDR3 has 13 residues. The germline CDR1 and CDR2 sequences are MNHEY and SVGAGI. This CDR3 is CASSMTANTEAFF. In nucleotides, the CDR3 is TGTGCCAGCAGCATGACGGCGAACACTGAAGCTTTCTTT.

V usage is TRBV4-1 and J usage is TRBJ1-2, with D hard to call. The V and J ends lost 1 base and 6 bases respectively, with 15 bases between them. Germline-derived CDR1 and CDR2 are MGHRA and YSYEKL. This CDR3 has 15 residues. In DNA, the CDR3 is TGCGCCAGCAGCCAAGCAGACGGAGGACCAAATGGCTACACCTTC. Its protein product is CASSQADGGPNGYTF.

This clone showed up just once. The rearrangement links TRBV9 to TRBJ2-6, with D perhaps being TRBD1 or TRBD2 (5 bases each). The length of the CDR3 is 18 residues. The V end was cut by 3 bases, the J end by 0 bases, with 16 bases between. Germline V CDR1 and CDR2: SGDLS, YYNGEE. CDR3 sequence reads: CASSANPVRGSGANVLTF. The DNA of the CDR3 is TGTGCCAGCAGCGCGAACCCCGTGAGGGGCTCTGGGGCCAACGTCCTGACTTTC.

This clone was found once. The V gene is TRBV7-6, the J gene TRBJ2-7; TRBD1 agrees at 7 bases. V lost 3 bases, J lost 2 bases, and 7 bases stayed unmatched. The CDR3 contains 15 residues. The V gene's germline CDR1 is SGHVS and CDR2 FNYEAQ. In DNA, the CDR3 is TGTGCCAGCAGCTTTCGACAGGGTGTGGCCTACGAGCAGTACTTC. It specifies CASSFRQGVAYEQYF.

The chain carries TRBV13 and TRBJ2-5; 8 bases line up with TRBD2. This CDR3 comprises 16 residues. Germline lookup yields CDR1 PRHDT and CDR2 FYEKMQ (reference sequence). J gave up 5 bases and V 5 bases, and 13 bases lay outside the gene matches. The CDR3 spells CASSPGAGTSRETQYF. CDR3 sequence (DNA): TGTGCCAGCAGCCCCGGAGCCGGGACTAGTCGGGAGACCCAGTACTTC.

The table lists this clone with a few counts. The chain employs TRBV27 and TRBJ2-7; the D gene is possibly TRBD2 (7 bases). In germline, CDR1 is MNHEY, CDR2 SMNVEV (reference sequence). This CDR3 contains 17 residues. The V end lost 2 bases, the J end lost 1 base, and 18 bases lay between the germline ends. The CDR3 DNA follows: TGTGCCAGCAGTTTACGGGGGGACACATTAACTTCCTACGAGCAGTACTTC. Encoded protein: CASSLRGDTLTSYEQYF.

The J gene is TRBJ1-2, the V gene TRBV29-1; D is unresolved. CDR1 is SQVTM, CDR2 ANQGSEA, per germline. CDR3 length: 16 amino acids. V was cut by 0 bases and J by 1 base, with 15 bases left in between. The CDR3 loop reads CSVEDQFGSLNYGYTF. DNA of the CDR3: TGCAGCGTTGAAGATCAATTCGGTTCCCTTAACTATGGCTACACCTTC.

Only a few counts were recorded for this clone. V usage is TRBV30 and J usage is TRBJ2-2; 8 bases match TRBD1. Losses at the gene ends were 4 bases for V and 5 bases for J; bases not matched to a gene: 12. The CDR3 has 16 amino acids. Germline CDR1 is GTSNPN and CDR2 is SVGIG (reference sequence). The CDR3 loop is CAWKTGALVRTGELFF. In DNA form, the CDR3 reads TGTGCCTGGAAGACAGGGGCCCTCGTCCGAACCGGGGAGCTGTTTTTT.

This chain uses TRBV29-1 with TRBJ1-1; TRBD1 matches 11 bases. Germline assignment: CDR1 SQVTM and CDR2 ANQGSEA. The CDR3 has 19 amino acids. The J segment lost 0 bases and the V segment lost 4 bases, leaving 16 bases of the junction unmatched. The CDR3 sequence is CSVVMGQGEKQGMNTEAFF. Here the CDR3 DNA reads TGCAGCGTTGTTATGGGACAGGGGGAAAAACAAGGCATGAACACTGAAGCTTTCTTT.

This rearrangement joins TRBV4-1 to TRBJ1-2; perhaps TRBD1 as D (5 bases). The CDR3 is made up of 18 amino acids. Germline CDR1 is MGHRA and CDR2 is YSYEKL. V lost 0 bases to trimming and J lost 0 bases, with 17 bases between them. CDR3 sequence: CASSQDREFRGPNYGYTF. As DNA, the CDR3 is TGCGCCAGCAGCCAAGATCGAGAATTTAGGGGACCTAACTATGGCTACACCTTC.

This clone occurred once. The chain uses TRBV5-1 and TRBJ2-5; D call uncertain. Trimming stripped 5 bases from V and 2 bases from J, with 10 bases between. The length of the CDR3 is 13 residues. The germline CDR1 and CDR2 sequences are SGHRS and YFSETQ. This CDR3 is CASRRPNQETQYF. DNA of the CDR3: TGCGCCAGCAGAAGGCCTAATCAAGAGACCCAGTACTTC.

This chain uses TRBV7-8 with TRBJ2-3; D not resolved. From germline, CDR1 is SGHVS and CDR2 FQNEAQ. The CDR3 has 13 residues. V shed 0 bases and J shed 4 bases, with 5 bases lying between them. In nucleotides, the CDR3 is TGTGCCAGCAGCTTAGCGGGTCCAGATACGCAGTATTTT. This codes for CASSLAGPDTQYF.

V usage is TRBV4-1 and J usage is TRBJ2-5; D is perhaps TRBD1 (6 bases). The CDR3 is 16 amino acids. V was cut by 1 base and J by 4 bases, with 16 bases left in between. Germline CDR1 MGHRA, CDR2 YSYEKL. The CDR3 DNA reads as TGCGCCAGCAGCCAAGGGTATGGGACACCCCGAGAGACCCAGTACTTC. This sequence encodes CASSQGYGTPRETQYF.

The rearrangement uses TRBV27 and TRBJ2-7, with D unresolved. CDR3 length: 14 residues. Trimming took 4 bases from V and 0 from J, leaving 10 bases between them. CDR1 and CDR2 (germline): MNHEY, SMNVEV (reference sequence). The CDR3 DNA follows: TGTGCCAGCAGTTCTCGTCAGGTCTCCTACGAGCAGTACTTC. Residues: CASSSRQVSYEQYF.

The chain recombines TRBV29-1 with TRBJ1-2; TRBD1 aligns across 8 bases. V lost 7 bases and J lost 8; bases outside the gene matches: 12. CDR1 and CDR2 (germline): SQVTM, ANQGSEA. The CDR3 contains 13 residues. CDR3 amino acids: CSAESGQGEGYTF. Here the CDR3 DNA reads TGCAGCGCCGAGAGCGGACAGGGTGAAGGCTACACCTTC.

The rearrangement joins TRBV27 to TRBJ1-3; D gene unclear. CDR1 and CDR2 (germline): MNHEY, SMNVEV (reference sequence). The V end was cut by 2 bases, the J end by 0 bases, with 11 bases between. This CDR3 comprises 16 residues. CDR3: CASSLVPGFSGNTIYF. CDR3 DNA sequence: TGTGCCAGCAGTTTAGTGCCGGGCTTCTCTGGAAACACCATATATTTT.

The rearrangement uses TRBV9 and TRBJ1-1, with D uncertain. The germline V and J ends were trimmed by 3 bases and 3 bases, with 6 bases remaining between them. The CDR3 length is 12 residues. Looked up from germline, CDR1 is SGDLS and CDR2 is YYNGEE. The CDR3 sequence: CASSATDTEAFF. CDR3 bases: TGTGCCAGCAGCGCGACGGACACTGAAGCTTTCTTT.

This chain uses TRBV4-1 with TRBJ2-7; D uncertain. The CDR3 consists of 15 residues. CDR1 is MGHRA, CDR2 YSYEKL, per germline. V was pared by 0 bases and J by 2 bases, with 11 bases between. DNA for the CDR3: TGCGCCAGCAGCCAAGAAGGATACTACCCCTACGAGCAGTACTTC. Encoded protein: CASSQEGYYPYEQYF.

The CDR3 sequence: CASTGQPNTEAFF. CDR3 coding DNA: TGTGCCAGCACAGGGCAGCCGAACACTGAAGCTTTCTTT. The chain has TRBV13 and TRBJ1-1; D is perhaps TRBD1 (5 bases). The germline V gene encodes CDR1 PRHDT and CDR2 FYEKMQ (reference sequence). CDR3 size: 13 residues. V was pared by 7 bases and J by 1 base, with 10 bases between.

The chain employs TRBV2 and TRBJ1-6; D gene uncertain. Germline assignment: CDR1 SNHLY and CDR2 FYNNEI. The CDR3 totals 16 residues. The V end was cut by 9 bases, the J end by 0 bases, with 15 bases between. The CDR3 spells CASSEITDSYNSPLHF. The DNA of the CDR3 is TGTGCCAGTTCCGAGATCACCGACTCCTATAATTCACCCCTCCACTTT. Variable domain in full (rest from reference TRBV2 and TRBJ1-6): EPEVTQTPSHQVTQMGQEVILRCVPISNHLYFYWYRQILGQKVEFLVSFYNNEISEKSEIFDDQFSVERPDGSNFTLKIRSTKLEDSAMYFCASSEITDSYNSPLHFGNGTRLTVT.

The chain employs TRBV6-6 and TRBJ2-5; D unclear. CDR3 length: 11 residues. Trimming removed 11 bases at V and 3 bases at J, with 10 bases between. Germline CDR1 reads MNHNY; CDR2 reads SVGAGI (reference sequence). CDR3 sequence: CAASTEETQYF. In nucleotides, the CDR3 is TGTGCCGCCTCCACAGAAGAGACCCAGTACTTC.

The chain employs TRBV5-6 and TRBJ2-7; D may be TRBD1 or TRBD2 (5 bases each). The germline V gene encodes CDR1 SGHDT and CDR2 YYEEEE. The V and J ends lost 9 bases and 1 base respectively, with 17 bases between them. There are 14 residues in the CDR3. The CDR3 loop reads CATAPGTESYEQYF. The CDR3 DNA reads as TGTGCCACCGCGCCGGGGACGGAGTCCTACGAGCAGTACTTC.

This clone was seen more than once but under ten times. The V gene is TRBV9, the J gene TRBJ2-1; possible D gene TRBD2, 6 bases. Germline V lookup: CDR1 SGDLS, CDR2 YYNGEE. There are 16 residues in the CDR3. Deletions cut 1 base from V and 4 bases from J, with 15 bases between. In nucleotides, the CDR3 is TGTGCCAGCAGCGTACCTCCGGGGGAGACATACAATGAGCAGTTCTTC. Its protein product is CASSVPPGETYNEQFF.